This T cell receptor (beta chain) came from a study of shared clonotypes between healthy human individuals. Study-level points and caveats: Despite large depth, rarefaction showed incomplete sorted-subset sequencing.

The input for sorted-subset replicate PCRs was roughly 180 ng DNA, approximately 30,000 T cell genomes. As processed by the authors: ImmunoSEQ output held junction-only sequences without quality scores, so filtering differed. Clones were sequenced by immunoSEQ multiplex PCR, and TCRdb holds only the in-frame ones, with some missing. The V and J calls and clone size were taken over from that table, and D and trimming were inferred from the DNA. This sample yields about 1 million clones, of which around 76% are seen a single time; 1.4% belongs to the top ten. The V gene's germline CDR1 is SNHLY and CDR2 FYNNEI. This CDR3 is built from 12 residues. The ends were cut back, 3 bases at V and 5 bases at J, with 5 bases in the middle. This clone was observed a single time. The antigen is not known.

The chain employs TRBV2 and TRBJ2-1, with unresolved D. Specimen: memory CD4+ T cells sorted from blood. The subset here: CD45RA-negative fraction. The origin of this receptor is a man aged 18 to 29 in good health. Here the CDR3 DNA reads TGTGCCAGCAGTGATAGGGACAATGAGCAGTTCTTC. Its translation: CASSDRDNEQFF.